This T cell receptor (beta chain) was profiled in a study of T-cell memory formation after mild COVID-19. Background on the study: The study found TCR clusters largely donor specific.

As to this clonotype: The target antigen is unknown.

Study results and caveats: Cross-reactive memory apparently joined, as some responding clones appeared in pre-infection memory. Clones that contracted clustered mainly in CM and EM if CD4+ and in EMRA if CD8+.

Each CDR3 protein gets one entry after TCRdb re-called the 5' RACE reads with MiXCR. The sample gives a few hundred thousand distinct CDR3 sequences, around 20% of which show up once; approximately 13% is in the top ten. The CDR3 spans 13 residues. V was clipped by 5 bases and J by 3 bases; unmatched bases: 3. Germline loops: CDR1 MNHNY, CDR2 SVGAGI (reference sequence). The sequenced sample consisted of PBMCs or a T cell subset sorted from them (not recorded which). The chain has TRBV6-6 and TRBJ1-1; 7 positions agree with TRBD1. This sequence was found in an adult woman who had mild COVID-19 (a few samples of this study predate the infection). Cell type and time point are not known. The DNA for the CDR3 is TGTGCCAGCAGTGCCAGGGGGGACACTGAAGCTTTCTTT. Encoded protein: CASSARGDTEAFF.